This T cell receptor (beta chain) is from a study of tumor-infiltrating lymphocytes in primary liver carcinoma. Across the study: Aged between 30 and 69 years, the patients were men and women. Whole-study results and caveats: Tumor-adjacent and tumor-blood pairs shared a smaller degree of overlap than tumor region pairs.

CDR1 SGHVS and CDR2 FQNEAQ come from the germline V gene. This CDR3 contains 17 residues. Comments on this clonotype: Antigen specificity is unknown. The junction shows a germline mismatch at one end, possibly a read error.

Researchers generated TCR beta cDNA from approximately 0.55 ug of total RNA, relying on a constant-region primer. Three-round nested multiplex PCR performed with slightly modified ARM-PCR produced the TCR beta libraries. A C-beta reverse primer was combined with TRBV1-TRBV30 forward primers in the first two PCR rounds, and each round had 9 to 10 cycles. MiXCR, run by TCRdb on the multiplex PCR reads, gives a single entry per CDR3 protein. The table shows 300,000 to 400,000 distinct CDR3 sequences, with 55% to 65% occurring only once. Unsorted whole blood supplied the blood RNA, and germline DNA was isolated too.

Sequencing was done on a sample of peripheral blood. This chain uses TRBV7-8 with TRBJ2-2; D gene unclear. This receptor was taken from a man in his forties with primary liver carcinoma and hepatitis B virus infection. The CDR3 sequence is CGSSESRPGTNTGELFF. The CDR3 DNA reads TGTGGCAGCAGCGAGAGCCGTCCGGGCACGAACACCGGGGAGCTGTTTTTT.